These 25 T cell receptor beta chains originate from one sample sequenced in a study of beta chain features in type 1 diabetes. Overall study findings and caveats: TCRB CDR3s from Type 1 diabetes patients were moderately but significantly shorter in all four CD4+ subsets.

TCRB transcripts that were expressed got sequenced, as all of the isolated RNA had been reverse transcribed. Generated by immunoSEQ multiplex PCR, the TCRdb table keeps only in-frame clones and is missing some. Seen here are around 690,000 clones, 9.5% to 15% observed once, and the top ten hold approximately 0.11%. Their recognized antigens are unknown. Sequencing was carried out using naive CD4+ T cells from blood. These receptors originate from a man aged 25 to 40 with type 1 diabetes.

The chain recombines TRBV27 with TRBJ2-6; 9 bases fit TRBD1. This CDR3 has 13 amino acids. Germline trimming cut 8 bases from V and 11 bases from J; bases unmatched to any gene: 7. Germline V lookup: CDR1 MNHEY, CDR2 SMNVEV (reference sequence). The CDR3 nucleotides are TGTGCCAGCTCTACGGACAGGGGCGACGTCCTGACTTTC. Residues: CASSTDRGDVLTF.

The chain carries TRBV7-9 and TRBJ1-5, with 9 positions matching TRBD1. There are 12 residues in the CDR3. CDR1 and CDR2 from the germline V gene are SEHNR and FQNEAQ (reference sequence). The junction had 2 bases not matched to a gene; V was cut back by 4 bases and J by 10 bases. The CDR3 loop is CASSSQGAPQHF. The CDR3 coding sequence is TGTGCCAGCAGCTCACAGGGGGCTCCCCAGCATTTT.

This clone has just a few counts. In DNA, the CDR3 is TGTGCCAGTAGTATAGAAAGAGGCCATCACGGGCCTGAGCAGTTCTTC. Translating it yields CASSIERGHHGPEQFF. The gene calls are TRBV19 and TRBJ2-1; D is ambiguous. V was cut by 0 bases and J by 9 bases, with 18 bases left in between. Germline V gene sequence: CDR1 LNHDA, CDR2 SQIVND (reference sequence). This CDR3 has 16 amino acids.

The chain is built from TRBV7-9 and TRBJ1-2, with 8 bases matching TRBD1. CDR1 SEHNR and CDR2 FQNEAQ come from the germline V gene (reference sequence). V was pared by 5 bases and J by 7 bases, with 9 bases of the junction left unmatched. The CDR3 has 14 residues. The CDR3 DNA sequence: TGTGCCAGCAGCCAGGACAGGGTCGTGAGTGGCTACACCTTC. It codes for CASSQDRVVSGYTF.

The chain joins TRBV29-1 to TRBJ1-1; TRBD1 matches at 8 bases. This CDR3 region has 14 residues. CDR1 SQVTM and CDR2 ANQGSEA come from the germline V gene. The V and J ends lost 4 bases and 4 bases, in that order; junction bases with no gene match: 8. This chain's CDR3 is CSVARQGRGTEAFF. CDR3 DNA sequence: TGCAGCGTTGCTAGACAGGGGCGAGGCACTGAAGCTTTCTTT.

The chain employs TRBV6-5 and TRBJ2-5; TRBD2 matches 8 bases. Germline V gene lookup returns CDR1 MNHEY and CDR2 SVGAGI. The CDR3 has 16 amino acids. V trimming: 2 bases; J trimming: 5 bases; junction bases outside the gene matches: 10. The DNA for the CDR3 is TGTGCCAGCAGTTACACTACGCGGGGGGAAAGGGAGACCCAGTACTTC. This gives the protein CASSYTTRGERETQYF.

This chain links TRBV5-1 with TRBJ2-1; TRBD2 aligns across 9 bases. The V and J ends lost 0 bases and 5 bases, in that order; junction bases with no gene match: 6. This CDR3 is built from 16 residues. Germline V gene data show CDR1 as SGHRS and CDR2 as YFSETQ. CDR3: CASSLAPAGGDNEQFF. For the CDR3, the DNA is TGCGCCAGCAGCTTGGCGCCAGCGGGGGGTGACAATGAGCAGTTCTTC.

This clone was picked up a small number of times. This sequence joins TRBV27 and TRBJ1-1; a weak D match, TRBD1 (6 bases). Trimming removed 6 bases from V and 3 bases from J, with 11 bases in between. The CDR3 extends over 13 amino acids. In germline, CDR1 is MNHEY, CDR2 SMNVEV (reference sequence). CDR3 in amino acids: CASSPTGDTEAFF. The CDR3 region has the DNA TGTGCCAGCAGCCCGACAGGCGACACTGAAGCTTTCTTT.

This rearrangement joins TRBV14 to TRBJ1-6; no clear D. The germline V gene has CDR1 SGHDN and CDR2 FVKESK. Trimming removed 6 bases from V and 7 bases from J, with 7 bases in between. The CDR3 sequence is 12 residues long. The CDR3 coding sequence is TGTGCCAGCAGGGTCAGGAATTCACCCCTCCACTTT. It yields the protein CASRVRNSPLHF.

This clone was picked up a small number of times. This chain connects TRBV29-1 to TRBJ2-5, with D unclear. The length of the CDR3 is 14 residues. In germline, CDR1 is SQVTM, CDR2 ANQGSEA. V gave up 7 bases and J gave up 3 bases, with 18 bases separating them. CDR3 in DNA: TGCAGCGGTGGGCGGCCACAAAGCAAAGAGACCCAGTACTTC. Protein: CSGGRPQSKETQYF.

This clone was seen repeatedly, ten times or more. This rearrangement joins TRBV23-1 to TRBJ1-4, with D unclear. TRBV23-1 is noted as an ORF with a role that remains uncertain. The V end was cut by 9 bases, the J end by 8 bases, with 4 bases between. The CDR3 extends over 9 amino acids. The CDR3 loop is CARVEKLFF. In DNA, the CDR3 is TGCGCCAGGGTGGAAAAACTGTTTTTT.

The chain has TRBV27 and TRBJ2-1; D is ambiguous. The CDR3 is 13 residues long. Trimming stripped 6 bases from V and 6 bases from J, with 12 bases between. Per the germline V gene, CDR1 is MNHEY and CDR2 is SMNVEV (reference sequence). CDR3 bases: TGTGCCAGCAGGCTGAAGGGCCCCAATGAGCAGTTCTTC. Its protein product is CASRLKGPNEQFF.

This clone has a handful of counts. The chain combines TRBV19 with TRBJ2-1; the D gene is possibly TRBD1 (6 bases). Trimming pared 4 bases from V and 11 bases from J, leaving 21 bases between. Germline CDR1 is LNHDA and CDR2 is SQIVND (reference sequence). The CDR3 runs to 15 residues. This CDR3 is CASSTNRVSPKKQFF. CDR3 DNA sequence: TGTGCCAGTAGTACAAACAGGGTTTCACCTAAGAAGCAGTTCTTC.

V usage is TRBV5-4 and J usage is TRBJ2-5; D remains ambiguous. Trimming cost V 0 bases and J 2 bases, with 5 bases left between them. Germline CDR1 reads SGHNT; CDR2 reads YYREEE (reference sequence). The CDR3 spans 13 residues. The CDR3 coding sequence is TGTGCCAGCAGCTTGGTGGCTCAAGAGACCCAGTACTTC. Its translation is CASSLVAQETQYF.

This clone occurred a few times. CDR3 residues: CATSRDSQAEAFF. CDR3 nucleotides: TGTGCCACCAGCAGAGATAGTCAGGCTGAAGCTTTCTTT. The chain uses TRBV15 and TRBJ1-1; no clear D. The V end was cut by 0 bases, the J end by 6 bases, with 8 bases between. The CDR3 totals 13 residues. CDR1 is LNHNV and CDR2 is YYDKDF in the germline V gene (reference sequence).

This chain connects TRBV29-1 to TRBJ1-2, with 10 bases aligning to TRBD1. The J segment lost 4 bases and the V segment lost 6 bases, leaving 8 bases of the junction unmatched. CDR3 size: 14 residues. Per the germline V gene, CDR1 is SQVTM and CDR2 is ANQGSEA. The CDR3 loop is CSVGGQGIGYGYTF. CDR3 coding DNA: TGCAGCGTCGGGGGACAGGGGATAGGCTATGGCTACACCTTC.

The chain joins TRBV9 to TRBJ2-5, with 8 bases fitting TRBD2. The junction had 9 bases not matched to a gene; V was cut back by 4 bases and J by 4 bases. From germline, CDR1 is SGDLS and CDR2 YYNGEE. The CDR3 is made up of 15 amino acids. CDR3 protein: CASSFQSTSGETQYF. The CDR3 coding sequence is TGTGCCAGCAGCTTCCAATCTACTAGCGGAGAGACCCAGTACTTC.

This clone was counted between two and nine times. V is TRBV30 and J is TRBJ1-4, with D possibly being TRBD1 (5 bases). Trimming took off 4 bases at V and 7 bases at J, with 13 bases between the two ends. The germline V gene has CDR1 GTSNPN and CDR2 SVGIG (reference sequence). CDR3 length equals 13 residues. In DNA form, the CDR3 reads TGTGCCTGGAATCAGGGAGAGCCTGAAAAACTGTTTTTT. Its protein product is CAWNQGEPEKLFF.

The chain carries TRBV7-2 and TRBJ2-1, with TRBD2 matching over 10 bases. J lost 2 bases, V lost 6 bases, and 7 bases had no gene match. From germline, CDR1 is SGHTA and CDR2 FQGNSA. The CDR3 is 16 amino acids. CDR3 loop: CASSRLAGDTYNEQFF. The DNA of the CDR3 is TGTGCCAGCAGTCGACTAGCGGGCGATACCTACAATGAGCAGTTCTTC.

J is TRBJ2-6 and V is TRBV9, with no clear D. This CDR3 is built from 16 residues. Trimming removed 0 bases at V and 0 bases at J, with 7 bases between. Germline lookup yields CDR1 SGDLS and CDR2 YYNGEE. The CDR3 bases are TGTGCCAGCAGCGTAGTTCCGGACTCTGGGGCCAACGTCCTGACTTTC. Amino acids: CASSVVPDSGANVLTF.

The V gene is TRBV18, the J gene TRBJ2-1; D is ambiguous. The ends were cut back, 2 bases at V and 6 bases at J, with 8 bases in the middle. Germline CDR1 KGHSH, CDR2 LQKENI. CDR3 size: 13 residues. In DNA form, the CDR3 reads TGTGCCAGCTCACCAAACCTCCGCAATGAGCAGTTCTTC. This translates into CASSPNLRNEQFF.

This clone was found a few times. The chain combines TRBV7-8 with TRBJ1-2; tentatively, D is TRBD1 (6 bases). The CDR3 extends over 17 amino acids. Trimming shortened V by 0 bases and J by 2 bases, and 16 bases separated the two germline ends. Germline V gives CDR1 SGHVS, CDR2 FQNEAQ. The CDR3 here is CASSLAYAGTMNYGYTF. CDR3 in DNA: TGTGCCAGCAGCTTAGCGTATGCAGGGACAATGAACTATGGCTACACCTTC. Complete variable domain (other parts from reference TRBV7-8 and TRBJ1-2): GAGVSQSPRYKVAKRGQDVALRCDPISGHVSLFWYQQALGQGPEFLTYFQNEAQLDKSGLPSDRFFAERPEGSVSTLKIQRTQQEDSAVYLCASSLAYAGTMNYGYTFGSGTRLTVV.

This clone was seen a few times. The V and J genes are TRBV9 and TRBJ2-3, with 8 bases aligning to TRBD1. J was trimmed by 1 base and V by 3 bases; bases with no gene match: 10. The CDR3 has 17 residues. From germline, CDR1 is SGDLS and CDR2 YYNGEE. The CDR3 reads CASSGTGKSLGTDTQYF. The CDR3, as DNA: TGTGCCAGCAGCGGGACAGGGAAAAGCCTCGGCACAGATACGCAGTATTTT. The variable domain in full, with the rest retrieved from reference TRBV9 and TRBJ2-3, is DSGVTQTPKHLITATGQRVTLRCSPRSGDLSVYWYQQSLDQGLQFLIQYYNGEERAKGNILERFSAQQFPDLHSELNLSSLELGDSALYFCASSGTGKSLGTDTQYFGPGTRLTVL.

The chain recombines TRBV29-1 with TRBJ1-2, with a tentative D call TRBD1 (5 bases). The CDR3 length is 14 residues. CDR1 and CDR2 from the germline V gene are SQVTM and ANQGSEA. V lost 6 bases and J lost 8, with 22 bases in between. CDR3 amino acids: CSVALRQSERGYTF. The CDR3 DNA follows: TGCAGCGTCGCACTCAGACAGTCGGAGAGGGGCTACACCTTC.

The chain carries TRBV6-1 and TRBJ2-7; D may be TRBD1 (6 bases). CDR1 and CDR2 from the germline V gene are MNHNS and SASEGT. The V and J ends lost 5 bases and 0 bases respectively, with 11 bases between them. CDR3 length: 14 amino acids. This CDR3 is CASSTGSNSYEQYF. CDR3 coding DNA: TGTGCCAGCAGTACAGGGTCAAACTCCTACGAGCAGTACTTC.